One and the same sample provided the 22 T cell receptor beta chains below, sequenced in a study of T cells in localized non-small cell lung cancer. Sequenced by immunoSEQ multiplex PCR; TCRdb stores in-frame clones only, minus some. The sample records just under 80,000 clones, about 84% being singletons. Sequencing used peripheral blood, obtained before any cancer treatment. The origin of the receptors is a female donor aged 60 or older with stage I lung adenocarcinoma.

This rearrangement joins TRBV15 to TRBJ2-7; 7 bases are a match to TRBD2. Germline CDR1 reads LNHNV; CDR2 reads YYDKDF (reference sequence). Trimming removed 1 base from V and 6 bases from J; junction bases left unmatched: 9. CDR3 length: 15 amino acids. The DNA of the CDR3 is TGTGCCACCAGCAGAGTGCATTCGGGGGGACCCGAGCAGTACTTC. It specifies CATSRVHSGGPEQYF.

The CDR3 coding sequence is TGTGCCAGCAGTTACTCACAGGGGAACATTCAGTACTTC. Translated: CASSYSQGNIQYF. The J gene is TRBJ2-4, the V gene TRBV6-5; 7 nucleotides align to TRBD1. The V gene end was trimmed by 0 bases and the J gene end by 7 bases; junction bases not matched to a gene: 0. The CDR3 loop spans 13 amino acids. The germline gives CDR1 MNHEY, CDR2 SVGAGI.

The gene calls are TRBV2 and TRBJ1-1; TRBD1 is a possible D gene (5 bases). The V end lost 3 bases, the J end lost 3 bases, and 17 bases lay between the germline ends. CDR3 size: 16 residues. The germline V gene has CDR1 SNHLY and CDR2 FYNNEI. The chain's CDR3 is CASSEHDWGGDTEAFF. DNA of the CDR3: TGTGCCAGCAGTGAGCATGATTGGGGGGGAGACACTGAAGCTTTCTTT.

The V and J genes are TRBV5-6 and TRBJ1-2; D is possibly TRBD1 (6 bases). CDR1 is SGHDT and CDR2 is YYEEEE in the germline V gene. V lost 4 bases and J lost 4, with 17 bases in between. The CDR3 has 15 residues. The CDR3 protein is CASSRFGGGPYGYTF. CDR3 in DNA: TGTGCCAGCAGCCGGTTTGGAGGGGGGCCCTATGGCTACACCTTC.

The CDR3 DNA is TGTGCCAGTAGTATCGATGGGGCAACTAATGAAAAACTGTTTTTT. This sequence encodes CASSIDGATNEKLFF. The chain has TRBV19 and TRBJ1-4; D uncertain. The germline gives CDR1 LNHDA, CDR2 SQIVND (reference sequence). This CDR3 has 15 residues. Trimming shortened V by 3 bases and J by 0 bases, and 8 bases separated the two germline ends.

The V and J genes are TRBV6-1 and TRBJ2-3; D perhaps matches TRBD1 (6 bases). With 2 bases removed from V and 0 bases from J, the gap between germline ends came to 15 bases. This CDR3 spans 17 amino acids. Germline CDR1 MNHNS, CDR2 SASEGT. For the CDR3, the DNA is TGTGCCAGCAGTGAAACTTACAGGGTATTAAGCACAGATACGCAGTATTTT. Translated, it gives CASSETYRVLSTDTQYF.

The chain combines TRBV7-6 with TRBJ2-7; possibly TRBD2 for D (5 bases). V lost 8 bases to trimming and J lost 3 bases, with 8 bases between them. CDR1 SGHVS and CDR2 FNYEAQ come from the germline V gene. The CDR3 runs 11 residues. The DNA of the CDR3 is TGTGCCAGCGGAGAGGGCTACGAGCAGTACTTC. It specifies CASGEGYEQYF.

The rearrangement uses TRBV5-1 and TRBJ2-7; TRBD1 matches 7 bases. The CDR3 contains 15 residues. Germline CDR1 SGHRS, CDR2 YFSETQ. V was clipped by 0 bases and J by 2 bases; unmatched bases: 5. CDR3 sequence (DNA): TGCGCCAGCAGCTTGGGCGGACAGGCCGCCTACGAGCAGTACTTC. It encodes CASSLGGQAAYEQYF.

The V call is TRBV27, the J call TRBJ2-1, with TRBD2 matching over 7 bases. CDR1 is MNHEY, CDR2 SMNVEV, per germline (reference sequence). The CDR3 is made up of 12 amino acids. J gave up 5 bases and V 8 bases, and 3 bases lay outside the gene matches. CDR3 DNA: TGTGCCAGCCGGACTAGAAACAATGAGCAGTTCTTC. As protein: CASRTRNNEQFF.

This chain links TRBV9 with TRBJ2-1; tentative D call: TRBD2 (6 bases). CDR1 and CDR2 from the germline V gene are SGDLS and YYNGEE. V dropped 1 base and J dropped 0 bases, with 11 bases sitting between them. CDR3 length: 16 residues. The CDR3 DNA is TGTGCCAGCAGCGTAACGGCCGGGAGCTCCTACAATGAGCAGTTCTTC. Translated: CASSVTAGSSYNEQFF.

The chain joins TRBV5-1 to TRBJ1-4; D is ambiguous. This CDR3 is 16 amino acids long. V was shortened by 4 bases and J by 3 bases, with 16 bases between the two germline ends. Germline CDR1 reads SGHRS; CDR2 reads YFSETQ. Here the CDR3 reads CASSVRVAGANEKLFF. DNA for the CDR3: TGCGCCAGCAGCGTCCGAGTGGCCGGGGCTAATGAAAAACTGTTTTTT.

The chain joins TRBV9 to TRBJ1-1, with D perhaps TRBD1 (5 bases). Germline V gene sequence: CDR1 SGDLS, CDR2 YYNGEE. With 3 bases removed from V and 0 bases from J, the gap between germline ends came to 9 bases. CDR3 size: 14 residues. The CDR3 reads CASSEGNMNTEAFF. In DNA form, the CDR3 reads TGTGCCAGCAGCGAGGGGAACATGAACACTGAAGCTTTCTTT.

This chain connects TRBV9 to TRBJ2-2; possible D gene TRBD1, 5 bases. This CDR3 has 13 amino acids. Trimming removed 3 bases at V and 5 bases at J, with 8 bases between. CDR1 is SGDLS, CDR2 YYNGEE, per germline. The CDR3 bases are TGTGCCAGCAGCGCCGGACAAACCGGGGAGCTGTTTTTT. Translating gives CASSAGQTGELFF.

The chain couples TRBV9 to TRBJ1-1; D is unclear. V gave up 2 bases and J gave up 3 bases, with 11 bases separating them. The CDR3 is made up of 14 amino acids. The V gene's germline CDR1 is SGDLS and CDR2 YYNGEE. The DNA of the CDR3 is TGTGCCAGCAGCGTGGGAACGGCCTACACTGAAGCTTTCTTT. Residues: CASSVGTAYTEAFF.

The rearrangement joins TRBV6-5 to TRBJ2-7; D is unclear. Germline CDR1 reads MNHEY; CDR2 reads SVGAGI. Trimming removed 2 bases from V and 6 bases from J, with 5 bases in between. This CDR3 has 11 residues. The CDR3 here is CASSYESEQYF. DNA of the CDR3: TGTGCCAGCAGTTACGAGTCCGAGCAGTACTTC.

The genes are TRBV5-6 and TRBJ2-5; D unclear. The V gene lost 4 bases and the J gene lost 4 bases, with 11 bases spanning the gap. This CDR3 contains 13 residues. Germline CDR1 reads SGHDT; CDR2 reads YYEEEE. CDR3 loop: CASSPDRPETQYF. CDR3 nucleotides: TGTGCCAGCAGCCCGGATAGGCCAGAGACCCAGTACTTC. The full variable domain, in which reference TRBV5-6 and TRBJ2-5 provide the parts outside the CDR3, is DAGVTQSPTHLIKTRGQQVTLRCSPKSGHDTVSWYQQALGQGPQFIFQYYEEEERQRGNFPDRFSGHQFPNYSSELNVNALLLGDSALYLCASSPDRPETQYFGPGTRLLVL.

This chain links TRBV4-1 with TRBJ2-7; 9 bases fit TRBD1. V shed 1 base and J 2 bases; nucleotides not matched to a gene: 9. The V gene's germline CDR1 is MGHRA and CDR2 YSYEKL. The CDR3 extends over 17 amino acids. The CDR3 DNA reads TGCGCCAGCAGCCAAGGGGTTGGGACAGGGCTCACCTACGAGCAGTACTTC. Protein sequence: CASSQGVGTGLTYEQYF.

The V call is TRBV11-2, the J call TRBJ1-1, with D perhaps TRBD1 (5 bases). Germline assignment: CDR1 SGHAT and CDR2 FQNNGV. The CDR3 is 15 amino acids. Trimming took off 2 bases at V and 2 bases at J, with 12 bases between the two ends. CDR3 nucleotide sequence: TGTGCCAGCAGCTTATATCCGGGGCTTAACACTGAAGCTTTCTTT. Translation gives CASSLYPGLNTEAFF.

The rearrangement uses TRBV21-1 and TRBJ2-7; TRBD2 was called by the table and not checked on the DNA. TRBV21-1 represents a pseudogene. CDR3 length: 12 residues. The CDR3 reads CAPPVRGYEQYF. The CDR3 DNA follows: TGTGCTCCTCCCGTACGGGGATACGAGCAGTACTTC.

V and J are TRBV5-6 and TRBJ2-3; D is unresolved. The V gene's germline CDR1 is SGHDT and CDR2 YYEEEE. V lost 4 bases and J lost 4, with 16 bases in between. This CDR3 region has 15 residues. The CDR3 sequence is CASSIPRLQPDTQYF. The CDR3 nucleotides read TGTGCCAGCAGCATTCCTCGACTCCAGCCAGATACGCAGTATTTT.

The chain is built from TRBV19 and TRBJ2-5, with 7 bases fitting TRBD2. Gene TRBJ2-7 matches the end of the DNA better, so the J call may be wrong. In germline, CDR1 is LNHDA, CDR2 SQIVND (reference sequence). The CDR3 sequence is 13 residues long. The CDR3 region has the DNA TGTGCCAGTAGTAGGAGGACTAGTGGCGAGCAGTACTTC. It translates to CASSRRTSGEQYF.

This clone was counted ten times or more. This CDR3 is CSVSVGQGGEKLFF. For the CDR3, the DNA is TGCAGCGTCTCGGTGGGACAGGGTGGCGAAAAACTGTTTTTT. This chain uses TRBV29-1 with TRBJ1-4; 9 bases are a match to TRBD1. The CDR3 totals 14 residues. The germline V gene encodes CDR1 SQVTM and CDR2 ANQGSEA. The V gene end was trimmed by 6 bases and the J gene end by 8 bases; junction bases not matched to a gene: 10.